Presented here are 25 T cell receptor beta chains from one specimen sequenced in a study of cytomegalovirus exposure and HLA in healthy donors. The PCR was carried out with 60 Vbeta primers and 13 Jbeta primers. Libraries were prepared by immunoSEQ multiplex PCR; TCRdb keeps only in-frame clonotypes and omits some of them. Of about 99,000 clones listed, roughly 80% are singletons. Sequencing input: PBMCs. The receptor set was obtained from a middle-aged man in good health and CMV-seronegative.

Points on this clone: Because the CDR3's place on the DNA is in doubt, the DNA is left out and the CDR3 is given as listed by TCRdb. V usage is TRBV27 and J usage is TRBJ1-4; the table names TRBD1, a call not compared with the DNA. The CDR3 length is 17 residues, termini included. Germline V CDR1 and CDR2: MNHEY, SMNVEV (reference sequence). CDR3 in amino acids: CASSFGFGTGNNEKPFF.

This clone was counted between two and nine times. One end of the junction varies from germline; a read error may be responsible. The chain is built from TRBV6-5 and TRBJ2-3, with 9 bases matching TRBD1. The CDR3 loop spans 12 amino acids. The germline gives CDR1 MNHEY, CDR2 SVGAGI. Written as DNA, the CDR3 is TGTGCCAGCAGTTACAGGACAGGGGCTCCGCATTTT. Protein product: CASSYRTGAPHF.

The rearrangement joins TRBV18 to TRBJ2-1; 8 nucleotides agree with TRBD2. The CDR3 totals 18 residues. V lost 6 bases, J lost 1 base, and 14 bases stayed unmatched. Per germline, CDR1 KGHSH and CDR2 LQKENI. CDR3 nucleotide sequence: TGTGCCAGCTCTCCTGGAGGTCCCACTAGCGGATCCTACAATGAGCAGTTCTTC. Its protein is CASSPGGPTSGSYNEQFF. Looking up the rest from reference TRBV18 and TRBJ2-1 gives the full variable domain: NAGVMQNPRHLVRRRGQEARLRCSPMKGHSHVYWYRQLPEEGLKFMVYLQKENIIDESGMPKERFSAEFPKEGPSILRIQQVVRGDSAAYFCASSPGGPTSGSYNEQFFGPGTRLTVL.

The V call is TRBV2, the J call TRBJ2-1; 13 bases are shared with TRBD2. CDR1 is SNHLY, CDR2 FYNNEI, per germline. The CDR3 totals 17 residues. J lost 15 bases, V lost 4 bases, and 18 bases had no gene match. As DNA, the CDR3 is TGTGCCAGCAGTGGGCTCAGGCTTGGGACTAGCGGGAACCAACTGTTCTTC. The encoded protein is CASSGLRLGTSGNQLFF.

The CDR3 protein is CSVPGLVGETQYF. In DNA, the CDR3 is TGCAGCGTACCGGGACTAGTTGGTGAGACCCAGTACTTC. This chain joins TRBV29-1 and TRBJ2-5; the match to TRBD2 covers 8 bases. Germline V gives CDR1 SQVTM, CDR2 ANQGSEA. The V and J ends lost 6 bases and 5 bases, in that order; junction bases with no gene match: 8. This CDR3 comprises 13 residues.

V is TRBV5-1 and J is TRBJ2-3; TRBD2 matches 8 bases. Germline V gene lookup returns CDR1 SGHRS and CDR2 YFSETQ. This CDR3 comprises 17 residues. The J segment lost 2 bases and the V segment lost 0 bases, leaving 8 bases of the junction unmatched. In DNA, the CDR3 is TGCGCCAGCAGCTTGGTGTTAGCGGGGCCAACCACAGATACGCAGTATTTT. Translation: CASSLVLAGPTTDTQYF.

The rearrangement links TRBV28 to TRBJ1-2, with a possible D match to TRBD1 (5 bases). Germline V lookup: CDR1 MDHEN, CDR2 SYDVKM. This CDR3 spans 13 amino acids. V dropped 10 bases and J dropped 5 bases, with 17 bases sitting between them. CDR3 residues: CATEDIPGYGYTF. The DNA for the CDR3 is TGTGCCACCGAGGACATTCCCGGATATGGCTACACCTTC.

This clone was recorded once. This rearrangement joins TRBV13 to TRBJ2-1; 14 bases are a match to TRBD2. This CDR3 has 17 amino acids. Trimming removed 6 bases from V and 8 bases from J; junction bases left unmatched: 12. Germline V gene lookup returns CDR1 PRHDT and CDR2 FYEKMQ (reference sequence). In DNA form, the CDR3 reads TGTGCCAGCAGTTCTAATCCGGGACTAGCGGGAGACGATGAGCAGTTCTTC. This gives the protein CASSSNPGLAGDDEQFF.

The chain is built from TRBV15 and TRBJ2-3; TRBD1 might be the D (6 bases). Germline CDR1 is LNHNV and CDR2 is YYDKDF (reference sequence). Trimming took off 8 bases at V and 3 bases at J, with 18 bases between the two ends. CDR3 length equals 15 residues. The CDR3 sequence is CATPQGSIFTDTQYF. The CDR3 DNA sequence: TGTGCCACCCCGCAGGGGTCAATTTTTACAGATACGCAGTATTTT.

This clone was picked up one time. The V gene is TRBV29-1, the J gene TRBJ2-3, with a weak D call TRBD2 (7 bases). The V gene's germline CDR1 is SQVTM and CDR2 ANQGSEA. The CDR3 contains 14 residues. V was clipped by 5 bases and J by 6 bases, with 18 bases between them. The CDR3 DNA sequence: TGCAGCGTTCCTAAGGGGGGGCTGCAGGATACGCAGTATTTT. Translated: CSVPKGGLQDTQYF.

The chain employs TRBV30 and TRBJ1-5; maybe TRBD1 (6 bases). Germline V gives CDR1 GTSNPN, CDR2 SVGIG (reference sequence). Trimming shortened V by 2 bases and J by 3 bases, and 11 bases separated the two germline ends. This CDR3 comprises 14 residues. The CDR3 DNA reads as TGTGCCTGGAGTTCGACAGGCATCAATCAGCCCCAGCATTTT. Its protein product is CAWSSTGINQPQHF. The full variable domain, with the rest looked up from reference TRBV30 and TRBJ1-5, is SQTIHQWPATLVQPVGSPLSLECTVEGTSNPNLYWYRQAAGRGLQLLFYSVGIGQISSEVPQNLSASRPQDRQFILSSKKLLLSDSGFYLCAWSSTGINQPQHFGDGTRLSIL.

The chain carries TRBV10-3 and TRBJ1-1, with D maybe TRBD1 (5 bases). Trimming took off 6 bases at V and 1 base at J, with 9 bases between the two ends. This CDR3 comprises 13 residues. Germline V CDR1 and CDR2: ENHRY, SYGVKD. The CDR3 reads CAIRRDGNTEAFF. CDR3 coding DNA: TGTGCCATCAGGCGGGACGGGAACACTGAAGCTTTCTTT.

The CDR3 spells CASSLAVGTGDYEQYF. In nucleotides, the CDR3 is TGTGCCAGCAGCTTAGCGGTAGGGACAGGGGACTACGAGCAGTACTTC. The chain recombines TRBV7-9 with TRBJ2-7; TRBD1 aligns across 10 bases. V lost 0 bases to trimming and J lost 3 bases; unmatched junction nucleotides: 5. The germline V gene has CDR1 SEHNR and CDR2 FQNEAQ (reference sequence). This CDR3 is built from 16 residues.

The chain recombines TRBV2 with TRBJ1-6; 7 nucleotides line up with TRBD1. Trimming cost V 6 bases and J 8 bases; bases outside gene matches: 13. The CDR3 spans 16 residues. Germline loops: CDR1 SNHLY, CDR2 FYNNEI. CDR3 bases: TGTGCCAGCAGAGGGGGCGCAGGATCCCTTGATTCACCCCTCCACTTT. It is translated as CASRGGAGSLDSPLHF.

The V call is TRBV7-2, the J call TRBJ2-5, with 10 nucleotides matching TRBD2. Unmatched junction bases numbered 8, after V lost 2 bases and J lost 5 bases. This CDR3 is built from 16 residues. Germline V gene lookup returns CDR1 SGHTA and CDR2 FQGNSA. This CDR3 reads CASSLQSSGRSETQYF. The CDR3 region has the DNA TGTGCCAGCAGCTTACAAAGTAGCGGGAGGTCGGAGACCCAGTACTTC.

Written as DNA, the CDR3 is TGTGCCTGGAACGCGGACATCGACGACTACGAGCAGTACTTC. Its protein is CAWNADIDDYEQYF. This chain uses TRBV30 with TRBJ2-7; the D gene is possibly TRBD1 (5 bases). The CDR3 is 14 amino acids. From germline, CDR1 is GTSNPN and CDR2 SVGIG (reference sequence). Trimming pared 4 bases from V and 3 bases from J, leaving 16 bases between.

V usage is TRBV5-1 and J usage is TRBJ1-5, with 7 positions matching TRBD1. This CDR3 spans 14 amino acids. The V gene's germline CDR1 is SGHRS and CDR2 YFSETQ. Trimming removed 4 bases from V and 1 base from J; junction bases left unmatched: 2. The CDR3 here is CASSTGESNQPQHF. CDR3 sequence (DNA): TGCGCCAGCAGCACAGGGGAAAGCAATCAGCCCCAGCATTTT.

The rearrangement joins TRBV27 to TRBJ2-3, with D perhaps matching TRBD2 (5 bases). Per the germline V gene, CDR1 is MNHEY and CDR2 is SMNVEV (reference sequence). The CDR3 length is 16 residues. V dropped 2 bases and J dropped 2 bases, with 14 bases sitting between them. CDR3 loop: CASSLISSGNTDTQYF. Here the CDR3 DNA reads TGTGCCAGCAGTTTAATTTCCAGCGGAAACACAGATACGCAGTATTTT.

The CDR3 loop is CASSGPKTGHSYNEQFF. The CDR3 DNA reads TGTGCCAGCAGTGGGCCCAAGACAGGGCACTCCTACAATGAGCAGTTCTTC. The chain employs TRBV25-1 and TRBJ2-1, with TRBD1 identical over 7 bases. V shed 4 bases, J shed 0 bases, and the junction held 9 bases outside the gene matches. The germline gives CDR1 MGHDK, CDR2 SYGVNS. CDR3 size: 17 residues.

The CDR3 DNA follows: TGTGCCAGCAGCTTAGCCCCGGGAAACACTGAAGCTTTCTTT. It yields the protein CASSLAPGNTEAFF. The J gene is TRBJ1-1, the V gene TRBV7-8; D is unresolved. The germline V gene has CDR1 SGHVS and CDR2 FQNEAQ. Trimming took off 0 bases at V and 2 bases at J, with 7 bases between the two ends. This CDR3 spans 14 amino acids.

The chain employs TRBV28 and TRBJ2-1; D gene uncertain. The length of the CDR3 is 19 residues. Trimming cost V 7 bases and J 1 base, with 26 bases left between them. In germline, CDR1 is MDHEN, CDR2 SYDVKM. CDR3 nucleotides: TGTGCCAGCAATTCAGTAGTAGTGAAACTGGAGTGGTCCTACAATGAGCAGTTCTTC. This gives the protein CASNSVVVKLEWSYNEQFF.

In DNA form, the CDR3 reads TGCAGCGTTGCGGGGGGATCCCCTGGTTCACCCCTCCACTTT. Translated, it gives CSVAGGSPGSPLHF. The chain employs TRBV29-1 and TRBJ1-6; possibly TRBD1 for D (5 bases). The V end was cut by 4 bases, the J end by 9 bases, with 16 bases between. CDR1 and CDR2 from the germline V gene are SQVTM and ANQGSEA. The CDR3 loop spans 14 amino acids.

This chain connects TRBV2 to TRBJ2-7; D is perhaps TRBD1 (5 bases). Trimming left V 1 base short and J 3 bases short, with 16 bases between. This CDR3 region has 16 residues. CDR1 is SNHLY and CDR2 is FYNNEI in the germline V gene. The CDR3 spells CASSEGPRGQLYEQYF. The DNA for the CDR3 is TGTGCCAGCAGTGAAGGCCCCCGAGGACAACTCTACGAGCAGTACTTC. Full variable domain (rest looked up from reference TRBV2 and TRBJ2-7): EPEVTQTPSHQVTQMGQEVILRCVPISNHLYFYWYRQILGQKVEFLVSFYNNEISEKSEIFDDQFSVERPDGSNFTLKIRSTKLEDSAMYFCASSEGPRGQLYEQYFGPGTRLTVT.

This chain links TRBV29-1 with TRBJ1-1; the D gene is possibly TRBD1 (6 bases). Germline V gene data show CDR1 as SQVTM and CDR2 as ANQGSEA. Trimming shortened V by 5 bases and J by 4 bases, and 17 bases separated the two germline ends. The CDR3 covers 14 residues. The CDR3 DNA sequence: TGCAGCGTTACGGTGCGGGGGGCAGGCACTGAAGCTTTCTTT. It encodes CSVTVRGAGTEAFF.

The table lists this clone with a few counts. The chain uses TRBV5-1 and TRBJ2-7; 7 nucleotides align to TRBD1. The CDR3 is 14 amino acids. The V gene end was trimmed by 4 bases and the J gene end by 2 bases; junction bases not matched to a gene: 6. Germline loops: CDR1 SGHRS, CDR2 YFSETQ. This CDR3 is CASSPTTGTYEQYF. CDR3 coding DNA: TGCGCCAGCAGCCCGACGACAGGGACCTACGAGCAGTACTTC.